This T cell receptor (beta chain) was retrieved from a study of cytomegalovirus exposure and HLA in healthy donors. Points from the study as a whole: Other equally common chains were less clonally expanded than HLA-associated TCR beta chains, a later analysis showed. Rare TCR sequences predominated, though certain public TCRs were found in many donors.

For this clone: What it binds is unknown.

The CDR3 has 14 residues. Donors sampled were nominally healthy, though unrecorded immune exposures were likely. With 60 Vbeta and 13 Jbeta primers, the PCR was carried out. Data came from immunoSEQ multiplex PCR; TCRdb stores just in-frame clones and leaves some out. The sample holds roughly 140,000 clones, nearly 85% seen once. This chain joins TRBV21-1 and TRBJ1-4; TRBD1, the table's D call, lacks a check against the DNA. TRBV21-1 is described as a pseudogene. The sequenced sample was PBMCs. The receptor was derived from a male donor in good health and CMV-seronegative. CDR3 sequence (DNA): TGTGCCAGCAGTGACCGACAGGGGGATGAAAAACTGTTTTTT. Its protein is CASSDRQGDEKLFF.